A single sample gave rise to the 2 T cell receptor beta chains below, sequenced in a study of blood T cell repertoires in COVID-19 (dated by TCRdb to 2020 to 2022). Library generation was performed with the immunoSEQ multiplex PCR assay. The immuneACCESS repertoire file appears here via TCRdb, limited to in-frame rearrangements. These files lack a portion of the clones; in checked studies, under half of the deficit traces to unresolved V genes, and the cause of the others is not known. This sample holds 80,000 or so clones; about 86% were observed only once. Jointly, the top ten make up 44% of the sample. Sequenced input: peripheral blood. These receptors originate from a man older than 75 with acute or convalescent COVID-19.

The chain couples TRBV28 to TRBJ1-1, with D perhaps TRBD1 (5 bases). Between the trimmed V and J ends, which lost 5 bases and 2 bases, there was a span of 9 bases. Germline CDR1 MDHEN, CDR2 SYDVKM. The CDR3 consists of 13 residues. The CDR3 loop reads CASSPGFNTEAFF. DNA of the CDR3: TGTGCCAGCAGTCCAGGGTTTAACACTGAAGCTTTCTTT.

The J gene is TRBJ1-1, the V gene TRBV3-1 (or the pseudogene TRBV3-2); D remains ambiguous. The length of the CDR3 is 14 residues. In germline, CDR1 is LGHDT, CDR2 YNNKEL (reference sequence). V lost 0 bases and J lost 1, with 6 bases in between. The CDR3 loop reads CASSQDLRNTEAFF. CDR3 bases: TGTGCCAGCAGCCAAGATCTGAGGAACACTGAAGCTTTCTTT.